The sequence of this TCR beta chain was determined in a study of OX40 agonist ivuxolimab in advanced cancers. The protocol was immunoSEQ multiplex PCR, while the TCRdb copy is restricted to in-frame clones and leaves out a portion. This table holds 39,000 or so clones, around nine tenths found once. Germline V CDR1 and CDR2: SGHNT, YYREEE (reference sequence). V lost 10 bases and J 0 bases, leaving 14 bases between the germline ends. The CDR3 runs 13 residues. This clonotype originated in an adult with an advanced solid tumor such as melanoma, head and neck, liver or kidney cancer. The chain is built from TRBV5-4 and TRBJ2-7; D is unclear. This specimen consisted of CD4+ or CD8+ T cells sorted from blood, obtained in a trial of the OX40 agonist ivuxolimab. The CDR3 nucleotides are TGTGCCGCCTCCGAGACGGCCTCCTACGAGCAGTACTTC. Protein product: CAASETASYEQYF. Filled out from reference TRBV5-4 and TRBJ2-7, the complete variable domain reads ETGVTQSPTHLIKTRGQQVTLRCSSQSGHNTVSWYQQALGQGPQFIFQYYREEENGRGNFPPRFSGLQFPNYSSELNVNALELDDSALYLCAASETASYEQYFGPGTRLTVT.